Below, 30 T cell receptor beta chains from the same sample are listed, as sequenced in a study of T-cell memory formation after mild COVID-19. TCRdb reprocessed the 5' RACE reads with MiXCR, giving one entry per CDR3 protein. The profile shows about 560,000 distinct CDR3 sequences, 15% to 20% of them singletons. The sequenced sample consisted of PBMCs or a T cell subset sorted from them (not recorded which). Source of these receptors: an adult woman who had mild COVID-19 (a few samples of this study predate the infection). Cell type and time point are not known.

This clonotype was counted a few times. The chain carries TRBV7-2 and TRBJ2-1; D is ambiguous. The V end lost 0 bases, the J end lost 7 bases, and 10 bases lay between the germline ends. The CDR3 covers 14 residues. CDR1 is SGHTA and CDR2 is FQGNSA in the germline V gene. CDR3 sequence: CASSLAQGVNEQFF. As DNA, the CDR3 is TGTGCCAGCAGCTTAGCGCAAGGTGTTAATGAGCAGTTCTTC.

DNA of the CDR3: TGTGCCAGCAGCGTAGCGCCCGGGGGGGGCTACGAGCAGTACTTC. Translation: CASSVAPGGGYEQYF. V and J are TRBV9 and TRBJ2-7, with TRBD2 identical over 8 bases. Germline values: CDR1 SGDLS, CDR2 YYNGEE. CDR3 size: 15 residues. V lost 0 bases and J lost 3; bases outside the gene matches: 5.

The chain has TRBV29-1 and TRBJ2-5; no definite D call. CDR3 length: 13 residues. V was clipped by 6 bases and J by 2 bases, with 13 bases between them. Germline CDR1 reads SQVTM; CDR2 reads ANQGSEA. CDR3 region: CSVTPPNQETQYF. CDR3 coding DNA: TGCAGCGTGACCCCGCCAAATCAAGAGACCCAGTACTTC. Supplemented by reference TRBV29-1 and TRBJ2-5, the full variable domain reads SAVISQKPSRDICQRGTSLTIQCQVDSQVTMMFWYRQQPGQSLTLIATANQGSEATYESGFVIDKFPISRPNLTFSTLTVSNMSPEDSSIYLCSVTPPNQETQYFGPGTRLLVL.

Here the CDR3 reads CASSQGQTSGNTIYF. The CDR3 nucleotides are TGTGCCAGCAGCCAAGGGCAGACCTCTGGAAACACCATATATTTT. V is TRBV9 and J is TRBJ1-3; D is uncertain. Germline V gene data show CDR1 as SGDLS and CDR2 as YYNGEE. V was trimmed by 4 bases and J by 0 bases, leaving 11 bases between them. The CDR3 loop spans 15 amino acids.

This clonotype was found a few times. The chain couples TRBV24-1 to TRBJ2-1, with TRBD2 matching over 8 bases. V gave up 4 bases and J gave up 4 bases; unmatched junction bases: 11. The CDR3 runs 17 residues. Germline V CDR1 and CDR2: KGHDR, SFDVKD. As DNA, the CDR3 is TGTGCCACCAGTGACCCGGTAGCGGGGCTCAATTACAATGAGCAGTTCTTC. Protein: CATSDPVAGLNYNEQFF.

This rearrangement joins TRBV7-8 to TRBJ2-7; a weak D match, TRBD1 (6 bases). The V and J ends lost 6 bases and 2 bases respectively, with 14 bases between them. The V gene's germline CDR1 is SGHVS and CDR2 FQNEAQ. The CDR3 runs to 14 residues. The CDR3 nucleotides read TGTGCCAGCAGTGAATGGACAGCCCCCTACGAGCAGTACTTC. Its protein is CASSEWTAPYEQYF.

The chain employs TRBV7-9 and TRBJ2-2; TRBD1 matches 7 bases. CDR3 size: 15 residues. V was pared by 5 bases and J by 3 bases, with 6 bases of the junction left unmatched. Germline CDR1 is SEHNR and CDR2 is FQNEAQ (reference sequence). The CDR3 here is CASSERDRDTGELFF. CDR3 nucleotides: TGTGCCAGCAGCGAACGGGACAGAGACACCGGGGAGCTGTTTTTT.

V and J are TRBV7-2 and TRBJ1-1; possible D gene TRBD1, 5 bases. V lost 4 bases to trimming and J lost 3 bases, with 21 bases between them. This CDR3 comprises 17 residues. In germline, CDR1 is SGHTA, CDR2 FQGNSA. The CDR3 DNA reads as TGTGCCAGCAGCTCTCGCTTAGGGACGGGGGAGGACACTGAAGCTTTCTTT. Residues: CASSSRLGTGEDTEAFF.

Here the CDR3 reads CASSYGDRVYEQYF. The CDR3 nucleotides are TGTGCCAGCAGTTACGGGGACAGGGTCTACGAGCAGTACTTC. The genes are TRBV6-5 and TRBJ2-7; TRBD1 matches at 9 bases. Germline V CDR1 and CDR2: MNHEY, SVGAGI. The CDR3 consists of 14 residues. The V segment lost 2 bases and the J segment 3 bases; nucleotides outside the gene matches: 2.

The chain employs TRBV5-1 and TRBJ1-1, with a weak D call TRBD1 (5 bases). V was shortened by 1 base and J by 5 bases, with 18 bases between the two germline ends. The CDR3 covers 16 residues. CDR1 is SGHRS, CDR2 YFSETQ, per germline. The CDR3 DNA is TGCGCCAGCAGCTTGACAACAGGTAATATTCGGACTGAAGCTTTCTTT. This translates into CASSLTTGNIRTEAFF.

This clonotype occurred a few times. The chain has TRBV3-1 and TRBJ2-7; 8 nucleotides line up with TRBD2. The V and J ends lost 0 bases and 5 bases, in that order; junction bases with no gene match: 9. The CDR3 is 16 amino acids. Germline CDR1 is LGHDT and CDR2 is YNNKEL (reference sequence). CDR3 protein: CASSQEGDGGANEQYF. In DNA form, the CDR3 reads TGTGCCAGCAGCCAAGAAGGGGACGGGGGGGCCAACGAGCAGTACTTC.

This clonotype has just a few counts. The chain recombines TRBV18 with TRBJ2-7; 11 positions agree with TRBD2. This CDR3 comprises 14 residues. Germline V gives CDR1 KGHSH, CDR2 LQKENI. The V segment lost 8 bases and the J segment 4 bases; nucleotides outside the gene matches: 7. In DNA form, the CDR3 reads TGTGCCAGCACCTCCAGGACTAGCGGGTACGAGCAGTACTTC. This codes for CASTSRTSGYEQYF.

The chain couples TRBV7-2 to TRBJ2-5, with 12 bases matching TRBD2. V was clipped by 5 bases and J by 4 bases; unmatched bases: 8. This CDR3 contains 16 residues. CDR1 and CDR2 from the germline V gene are SGHTA and FQGNSA. CDR3 DNA: TGTGCCAGCAGCCCAAACTCGGGACTAGCGGGAGAGACCCAGTACTTC. Its translation is CASSPNSGLAGETQYF.

This clonotype came up many times. The J gene is TRBJ1-1, the V gene TRBV7-9; the D is unclear. Trimming removed 2 bases at V and 5 bases at J, with 6 bases between. This CDR3 comprises 12 residues. Germline lookup yields CDR1 SEHNR and CDR2 FQNEAQ (reference sequence). This CDR3 is CASSLSGTEAFF. CDR3 sequence (DNA): TGTGCCAGCAGCTTATCGGGGACTGAAGCTTTCTTT.

The V and J genes are TRBV11-3 and TRBJ1-1, with TRBD1 identical over 10 bases. V lost 2 bases and J lost 7; bases outside the gene matches: 10. This CDR3 is 16 amino acids long. Per the germline V gene, CDR1 is SGHNT and CDR2 is YENEEA. The CDR3 spells CASSLYGPGQGNEAFF. CDR3 DNA sequence: TGTGCCAGCAGCTTATACGGTCCGGGACAGGGGAATGAAGCTTTCTTT.

The J gene is TRBJ1-1, the V gene TRBV6-5, with 7 bases that match TRBD1. The CDR3 sequence is 15 residues long. The germline CDR1 and CDR2 sequences are MNHEY and SVGAGI. V gave up 1 base and J gave up 5 bases; unmatched junction bases: 7. CDR3 protein: CASSYLLRGRTEAFF. In nucleotides, the CDR3 is TGTGCCAGCAGTTACTTATTGAGGGGGCGGACTGAAGCTTTCTTT.

This clonotype was seen a few times. CDR3 DNA: TGCGCCAGCAGCCCCCGGGACAGGACGAACACCGGGGAGCTGTTTTTT. This encodes CASSPRDRTNTGELFF. The chain uses TRBV4-1 and TRBJ2-2; 8 bases agree with TRBD1. CDR3 length: 16 residues. Germline trimming cut 4 bases from V and 0 bases from J; bases unmatched to any gene: 4. Per the germline V gene, CDR1 is MGHRA and CDR2 is YSYEKL.

This clonotype was detected only a few times. The chain uses TRBV29-1 and TRBJ2-1, with unresolved D. The germline V gene has CDR1 SQVTM and CDR2 ANQGSEA. V was pared by 6 bases and J by 9 bases, with 21 bases between. This CDR3 region has 14 residues. CDR3 loop: CSVQITTRRGEQFF. CDR3 bases: TGCAGCGTGCAGATTACGACCCGGCGCGGTGAGCAGTTCTTC.

The rearrangement joins TRBV20-1 to TRBJ2-4; TRBD2 matches at 8 bases. Germline CDR1 and CDR2: DFQATT and SNEGSKA (reference sequence). The J segment lost 0 bases and the V segment lost 4 bases, leaving 14 bases of the junction unmatched. The CDR3 extends over 18 amino acids. The CDR3 reads CSATPSGGNMGAKNIQYF. The CDR3 DNA sequence: TGCAGTGCTACGCCGTCGGGGGGGAATATGGGAGCCAAAAACATTCAGTACTTC.

This sequence joins TRBV14 and TRBJ2-5; 7 nucleotides agree with TRBD1. The CDR3 is 13 residues long. Germline V gene data show CDR1 as SGHDN and CDR2 as FVKESK. V lost 8 bases to trimming and J lost 7 bases; unmatched junction nucleotides: 10. DNA of the CDR3: TGTGCCAGCGGCCCGACAGGGTCTGGGACCCAGTACTTC. The encoded protein is CASGPTGSGTQYF.

The genes are TRBV18 and TRBJ1-5, with D maybe TRBD1 (5 bases). Germline V CDR1 and CDR2: KGHSH, LQKENI. V was clipped by 3 bases and J by 3 bases, with 9 bases between them. CDR3 length: 14 amino acids. The DNA of the CDR3 is TGTGCCAGCTCACCGGCAGGGTACAATCAGCCCCAGCATTTT. This gives the protein CASSPAGYNQPQHF.

This clonotype was seen at least ten times. The CDR3 sequence: CASKTSDYSEQYF. CDR3 coding DNA: TGTGCCAGCAAGACTAGCGACTACTCCGAGCAGTACTTC. V gene TRBV6-1 combines with J gene TRBJ2-7; 8 bases are shared with TRBD2. The CDR3 extends over 13 amino acids. Germline assignment: CDR1 MNHNS and CDR2 SASEGT. The J segment lost 6 bases and the V segment lost 7 bases, leaving 8 bases of the junction unmatched.

The table lists this clonotype with a few counts. The junction departs from germline at one end; a sequencing error may be responsible. The chain combines TRBV7-7 with TRBJ2-1; a weak D match, TRBD2 (5 bases). The CDR3 is made up of 19 amino acids. The germline V gene encodes CDR1 SSHAT and CDR2 FNYEAQ (reference sequence). DNA for the CDR3: TGTGCTAGCAGCTCCCGTCTCATGGAAGGGAGCGGAGATAACAATGAGCAGTTCTTC. Translated, it gives CASSSRLMEGSGDNNEQFF.

This clonotype was seen at least ten times. The chain links TRBV20-1 to TRBJ2-1, with TRBD2 matching 9 bases. Germline loops: CDR1 DFQATT, CDR2 SNEGSKA (reference sequence). V lost 1 base to trimming and J lost 0 bases; unmatched junction nucleotides: 4. CDR3 length equals 16 residues. The CDR3 DNA is TGCAGTGCTAGAGTCCTAGCGGGGAGCTCCTACAATGAGCAGTTCTTC. This gives the protein CSARVLAGSSYNEQFF.

The chain employs TRBV20-1 and TRBJ2-3; D is possibly TRBD1 or TRBD2 (6 bases each). Trimming cost V 3 bases and J 0 bases, with 16 bases left between them. CDR3 size: 16 residues. Germline CDR1 reads DFQATT; CDR2 reads SNEGSKA (reference sequence). CDR3 DNA sequence: TGCAGTGCTAGGCGGGTCGGGGGCCCTAGCACAGATACGCAGTATTTT. Its translation: CSARRVGGPSTDTQYF.

V is TRBV27 and J is TRBJ2-3; a possible D gene is TRBD1 (6 bases). The ends were cut back, 4 bases at V and 4 bases at J, with 12 bases in the middle. The V gene's germline CDR1 is MNHEY and CDR2 SMNVEV (reference sequence). The CDR3 covers 14 residues. This CDR3 is CASSSVDSPDTQYF. In DNA form, the CDR3 reads TGTGCCAGCAGTTCCGTGGACAGCCCAGATACGCAGTATTTT.

The chain uses TRBV10-3 and TRBJ1-5; D is perhaps TRBD1 (6 bases). From germline, CDR1 is ENHRY and CDR2 SYGVKD. The V end was cut by 6 bases, the J end by 4 bases, with 16 bases between. CDR3 size: 15 residues. CDR3 sequence reads: CAISRDRMKNQPQHF. CDR3 sequence (DNA): TGTGCCATCAGCCGCGACAGGATGAAAAATCAGCCCCAGCATTTT.

The chain is built from TRBV6-5 and TRBJ1-2; D uncertain. The CDR3 runs to 12 residues. CDR1 and CDR2 (germline): MNHEY, SVGAGI. The V end was cut by 7 bases, the J end by 2 bases, with 8 bases between. The CDR3 region has the DNA TGTGCCAGCACGCGGCGGAACTATGGCTACACCTTC. Protein: CASTRRNYGYTF.

The chain uses TRBV7-9 and TRBJ1-1; D gene uncertain. The CDR3 consists of 14 residues. Trimming took off 1 base at V and 6 bases at J, with 12 bases between the two ends. The V gene's germline CDR1 is SEHNR and CDR2 FQNEAQ (reference sequence). This chain's CDR3 is CASSLVDDWPEAFF. The CDR3 DNA follows: TGTGCCAGCAGCTTAGTCGACGATTGGCCTGAAGCTTTCTTT.

The rearrangement uses TRBV4-2 and TRBJ2-7; D unclear. Germline V lookup: CDR1 LGHNA, CDR2 YNFKEQ. CDR3 length equals 12 residues. V gave up 3 bases and J gave up 0 bases, with 3 bases separating them. In DNA form, the CDR3 reads TGTGCCAGCAGCCACAGCTCCTACGAGCAGTACTTC. The encoded protein is CASSHSSYEQYF.